A selection of T cell receptor beta chains follows, all from one sample in a study of Graves' ophthalmopathy and Graves' hyperthyroidism. MiXCR, applied by TCRdb to the multiplex PCR reads, yields one record per CDR3 protein. The repertoire holds around 670,000 distinct CDR3 sequences, approximately 40% seen once, with 35% to 55% in the top ten. The source material was peripheral blood. The source is an adult man with Graves' ophthalmopathy. Both conserved end residues are part of each CDR3. D genes are given only for firm matches. Rows may omit the clone size; those that give it use once, few, many or a size class.

TRBJ1-6 | . | TRBV11-2 | . | CASSFRLSIKDSPLHF | TGTGCCAGCAGTTTCCGCCTTTCCATTAAGGACTCACCCCTCCACTTT
TRBJ1-2 | . | TRBV4-1 | . | CASSQVGTYGYTF | TGCGCCAGCAGCCAAGTCGGGACATATGGCTACACCTTC
TRBJ2-7 | . | TRBV6-6 | TRBD2 | CASTMTSKSYEQYF | TGTGCCAGCACAATGACTAGCAAATCCTACGAGCAGTACTTC
TRBJ2-7 | . | TRBV6-5 | TRBD1 | CASRGTDFYEQYF | TGTGCCAGCAGGGGGACAGATTTCTACGAGCAGTACTTC
TRBJ2-1 | . | TRBV9 | TRBD1 | CASSVEGGLGNEQFF | TGTGCCAGCAGCGTAGAAGGGGGCTTAGGCAATGAGCAGTTCTTC
TRBJ1-1 | many | TRBV10-2 | . | CASSELGEAFF | TGCGCCAGCAGTGAGTTGGGGGAAGCTTTCTTT
TRBJ1-6 | . | TRBV29-1 | TRBD1 | CSVGGTGGRAALHF | TGCAGCGTTGGTGGGACAGGGGGCAGGGCGGCCCTCCACTTT
TRBJ2-7 | few | TRBV20-1 | . | CSVESPLGDEQYF | TGCAGTGTCGAGAGCCCCCTGGGCGACGAGCAGTACTTC
TRBJ2-5 | . | TRBV20-1 | TRBD2 | CSAIIPSGGRRSQYF | TGCAGTGCCATAATCCCTAGCGGGGGGAGACGGTCCCAGTACTTC
TRBJ1-4 | many | TRBV24-1 | . | CATSTGIDEKLFF | TGTGCCACCAGTACAGGGATCGATGAAAAACTGTTTTTT
TRBJ1-4 | . | TRBV5-4 | . | CASSSGFREKLFF | TGTGCCAGCAGTTCGGGGTTCCGTGAAAAACTGTTTTTT
TRBJ1-4 | few | TRBV10-3 | . | CASSAGTPNEKLFF | TGTGCCAGCAGTGCCGGGACACCTAATGAAAAACTGTTTTTT
TRBJ2-2 | . | TRBV7-9 | . | CASSFGRGSGELFF | TGTGCCAGCAGCTTCGGGCGGGGTTCCGGGGAGCTGTTTTTT
TRBJ2-7 | . | TRBV5-5 | TRBD1 | CASSDPGQGADEQYF | TGTGCCAGCAGCGACCCGGGACAGGGGGCAGACGAGCAGTACTTC
TRBJ1-5 | few | TRBV16 | . | CASSQFGQVRQPQHF | TGTGCCAGCAGCCAATTTGGGCAGGTCCGTCAGCCCCAGCATTTT
TRBJ1-1 | few | TRBV7-3 | . | CASSDATNSGAEAFF | TGCGCCAGCAGCGACGCCACAAACAGCGGCGCTGAAGCTTTCTTT
TRBJ1-1 | many | TRBV7-2 | . | CASSFGGINTEAFF | TGTGCCAGCAGCTTCGGGGGCATAAACACTGAAGCTTTCTTT
TRBJ2-5 | many | TRBV7-3 | TRBD1 | CASSVRQGPRETQYF | TGTGCCAGCAGCGTGAGACAGGGCCCCCGAGAGACCCAGTACTTC
TRBJ1-2 | few | TRBV12-3/TRBV12-4 | . | CASSFLGAGGYTF | TGTGCCAGCAGTTTCCTAGGGGCTGGTGGCTACACCTTC
TRBJ2-7 | . | TRBV15 | . | CATSSAKGRRGEQYF | TGTGCCACCAGCAGTGCTAAGGGGAGAAGAGGAGAGCAGTACTTC
TRBJ2-2 | few | TRBV25-1 | . | CASSLDLTGELFF | TGTGCCAGCAGCTTAGACTTGACCGGGGAGCTGTTTTTT
TRBJ2-5 | . | TRBV5-5 | . | CASSFIGGGETQYF | TGTGCCAGCAGCTTTATTGGGGGAGGAGAGACCCAGTACTTC
TRBJ2-2 | . | TRBV7-4 | . | CGSSLGLLPGELFF | TGTGGCAGCAGCTTGGGCCTACTCCCCGGGGAGCTGTTTTTT
TRBJ2-7 | . | TRBV12-5 | . | CASGLGDGSYEQYF | TGTGCTAGTGGTTTGGGGGACGGCTCCTACGAGCAGTACTTC
TRBJ2-2 | . | TRBV19 | . | CASRSGVEFGGELFF | TGTGCCAGTAGGTCGGGGGTTGAGTTTGGCGGGGAGCTGTTTTTT
TRBJ1-4 | . | TRBV4-3 | . | CASSQAKGEAGRKKLFF | TGCGCCAGCAGCCAAGCCAAAGGGGAGGCGGGTAGGAAAAAACTGTTTTTT
TRBJ1-2 | few | TRBV12-3/TRBV12-4 | TRBD1 | CASSSSYRGANYGYTF | TGTGCCAGCAGCTCATCCTACAGGGGCGCTAACTATGGCTACACCTTC
TRBJ1-3 | . | TRBV11-2 | TRBD1 | CASSLIGQAGNTIYF | TGTGCCAGCAGCTTAATCGGACAGGCTGGAAACACCATATATTTT
TRBJ2-5 | few | TRBV28 | TRBD2 | CASSEWTSGSWETQYF | TGTGCCAGCAGTGAGTGGACTAGCGGGAGTTGGGAGACCCAGTACTTC
TRBJ2-6 | . | TRBV5-6 | TRBD1 | CASSPFRDRISGANVLTF | TGTGCCAGCAGCCCTTTCCGGGACAGGATCTCTGGGGCCAACGTCCTGACTTTC
TRBJ1-2 | . | TRBV7-9 | . | CASSSMGGADGYTF | TGTGCCAGCAGCTCAATGGGGGGGGCTGATGGCTACACCTTC
TRBJ2-5 | few | TRBV20-1 | TRBD1 | CSAGVDRAQETQYF | TGCAGTGCTGGCGTCGACAGGGCCCAAGAGACCCAGTACTTC
TRBJ1-2 | many | TRBV7-9 | . | CASSLDPSRRYTF | TGTGCCAGCAGCTTAGATCCAAGTCGCCGCTACACCTTC
TRBJ2-5 | . | TRBV15 | . | CATSRGLLKVGQETQYF | TGTGCCACCAGCAGAGGATTACTCAAAGTCGGCCAAGAGACCCAGTACTTC
TRBJ2-2 | . | TRBV25-1 | . | CASLIASRNTGELFF | TGTGCCAGCCTCATAGCCTCAAGGAACACCGGGGAGCTGTTTTTT